This entry concerns a single T cell receptor beta chain. Antigen unknown. This sample stems from a study of T cell responses to AZD1222 COVID-19 vaccine. Points from the study as a whole: Regions left unmutated in variants are reportedly the target of nearly half of spike-specific TCRs. Along spike, vaccine-associated CD4 TCRs were found throughout, with dominance at 160-218 and 743-854. White British people made up most donors, females outnumbered males, and clonal diversity was possibly underestimated.

Germline CDR1 KGHSH, CDR2 LQKENI. V was pared by 3 bases and J by 0 bases, with 12 bases between. The CDR3 length is 16 residues. Here immunoSEQ multiplex PCR was the method, and the copy in TCRdb shows in-frame clones only, minus some. The sample carries around 100,000 clones, roughly 85% recorded once. The material sequenced was peripheral blood, taken 28 days after the second AZD1222 dose. This chain links TRBV18 with TRBJ1-3; D is unclear. The TCR originated in an adult who received the AZD1222 COVID-19 vaccine. The CDR3 nucleotides read TGTGCCAGCTCACCGGACTCGGGGTTCTCTGGAAACACCATATATTTT. Residues: CASSPDSGFSGNTIYF.